Here is one T cell receptor delta chain with its context. This clone is large (0.1 to 1%) in its sample. The clone's antigen remains unknown. Base-call qualities are not available, and no considerably larger clone is one nucleotide away. The record originates from a study of DNA immune sequencing with unique molecular identifiers (dated by TCRdb to 2020 to 2021). Notes on the research overall: Immunomagnetic cell separation was used to enrich gammadelta T cells from buffy coats, and the genomic DNA of the enriched gammadelta T cells was then sequenced. For the enriched versus non-enriched comparison, 100 ng enriched gammadelta T-cell DNA and approximately 0.91 ug non-enriched PBMC DNA were sequenced. The method was validated on synthetic reference molecules and on blood samples from healthy individuals. Fluorescence-activated cell sorting was used to enrich gammadelta T cells from PBMC of over eight healthy individuals. The study developed and validated an ultrasensitive DNA-based TRD repertoire sequencing method using PCR-introduced unique molecular identifiers. All donors were healthy people, and about 11 of the donors were profiled using sorted gammadelta T cells from peripheral blood. Points the paper makes about the study in general: Among clonotypes in healthy donors, TRDV2 paired with TRDJ1 was identified as the most common TRD rearrangement. TRD repertoire diversity varied between healthy donors, with several donors highly oligoclonal where top 5 clonotypes exceeded half of productive molecules. Novel TRD sequences not targeted by the primers cannot be detected by the primer-based approach.

Library construction relied on multiplex PCR. A 32-plex assay amplified the genomic DNA, with primers for all 8 TRDV and 4 TRDJ genes spanning the CDR3. A 12-nucleotide UMI was added during approximately 3 barcoding PCR cycles, followed by a second PCR with Illumina adapter primers. AMPure XP beads were used for library purification, and library quality was checked on a Fragment Analyzer with the HS NGS Fragment kit. Sequencing used an Illumina MiniSeq mid-output kit with roughly 20% PhiX and 150 cycles of paired-end reads. In the authors' own workflow: Reads were processed with MIGEC version 1.2.9 to group reads by UMI and build error-corrected consensus sequences. Modified VDJtools version 1.2.1 scripts and the tcR R package were used for post-processing. TCRdb called clones from the public reads with CATT, and repeated DNA sequences were later combined into one row. The V and J calls reflect TCRdb's pipeline rather than the authors' work. The sample includes thousands of delta-chain clones, with around a fifth observed a single time. The ten top clones hold roughly a third of the sample.

Trimming costs V 0 bases and J 4 bases, and their ends lie 11 bases apart. The CDR3 runs 14 residues from the cysteine to the phenylalanine. The DNA shown is the 42-base CDR3, in frame from base 1. According to the germline V gene, CDR1 reads GEAIGNYY and CDR2 reads EKD. Rearrangement joined TRDV2 to TRDJ1, with the D gene call left open. The clonotype originates from a human donor in good health. Sequenced input: gamma-delta T cells from PBMCs. The DNA reads TGTGCCTGTGACACCCTAGGGGCCCACGATAAACTCATCTTT. Its coded protein is CACDTLGAHDKLIF.